These 21 T cell receptor beta chains share one sample of origin, sequenced in a study of blood T cell repertoires in COVID-19. Profiled with immunoSEQ multiplex PCR; TCRdb holds only in-frame clones, not every one. The table shows roughly 190,000 clones, with roughly three quarters occurring only once. The source material was peripheral blood. The receptors derive from a woman aged 45-60 years with active or convalescent COVID-19.

The chain has TRBV18 and TRBJ2-2, with D possibly matching TRBD2 (6 bases). Trimming pared 1 base from V and 5 bases from J, leaving 20 bases between. CDR1 KGHSH and CDR2 LQKENI come from the germline V gene. The CDR3 has 18 amino acids. CDR3: CASSPRGEDRPTTGELFF. CDR3 DNA sequence: TGTGCCAGCTCACCACGGGGGGAGGACCGGCCGACGACCGGGGAGCTGTTTTTT. Full variable domain (remainder filled in from reference TRBV18 and TRBJ2-2): NAGVMQNPRHLVRRRGQEARLRCSPMKGHSHVYWYRQLPEEGLKFMVYLQKENIIDESGMPKERFSAEFPKEGPSILRIQQVVRGDSAAYFCASSPRGEDRPTTGELFFGEGSRLTVL.

Remarks on this clone: Other DNA sequences within the sample encode an identical CDR3. This chain uses TRBV7-2 with TRBJ1-2; no clear D. V lost 0 bases and J lost 8, with 10 bases in between. This CDR3 contains 13 residues. Per the germline V gene, CDR1 is SGHTA and CDR2 is FQGNSA. CDR3 sequence reads: CASSLAGSGGYTF. In DNA, the CDR3 is TGTGCCAGCAGCTTAGCGGGCTCGGGAGGCTACACCTTC.

The V call is TRBV9, the J call TRBJ2-5, with 8 nucleotides matching TRBD1. V lost 1 base and J lost 0; bases outside the gene matches: 14. The germline gives CDR1 SGDLS, CDR2 YYNGEE. The CDR3 has 19 residues. The CDR3 spells CASSVTIGGQGRYQETQYF. CDR3 nucleotides: TGTGCCAGCAGCGTAACCATCGGAGGACAGGGAAGGTACCAAGAGACCCAGTACTTC.

This chain links TRBV7-6 with TRBJ2-5; D unresolved. The V gene's germline CDR1 is SGHVS and CDR2 FNYEAQ. V was shortened by 4 bases and J by 5 bases, with 11 bases between the two germline ends. The CDR3 is made up of 13 amino acids. CDR3 sequence reads: CASSSLTEETQYF. In DNA form, the CDR3 reads TGTGCCAGCAGCTCTTTAACAGAGGAGACCCAGTACTTC.

This sequence joins TRBV6-5 and TRBJ2-2; D perhaps matches TRBD2 (5 bases). Germline V gene sequence: CDR1 MNHEY, CDR2 SVGAGI. V was cut by 5 bases and J by 6 bases, with 10 bases left in between. This CDR3 contains 13 residues. The CDR3, as DNA: TGTGCCAGCAGTACCCGGCGGGCCGGGGAGCTGTTTTTT. Amino acid sequence: CASSTRRAGELFF.

The V call is TRBV27, the J call TRBJ1-1; D gene uncertain. Germline assignment: CDR1 MNHEY and CDR2 SMNVEV (reference sequence). V was cut by 1 base and J by 1 base, with 10 bases left in between. The CDR3 has 15 residues. The DNA of the CDR3 is TGTGCCAGCAGTTTATTTAAGGGAGGGAACACTGAAGCTTTCTTT. The encoded protein is CASSLFKGGNTEAFF.

This chain links TRBV2 with TRBJ1-6; D gene uncertain. The length of the CDR3 is 15 residues. V was pared by 3 bases and J by 7 bases, with 13 bases between. Per the germline V gene, CDR1 is SNHLY and CDR2 is FYNNEI. The CDR3 DNA reads TGTGCCAGCAGTGACACATCGGTCGGGAATTCACCCCTCCACTTT. It is translated as CASSDTSVGNSPLHF.

The genes are TRBV28 and TRBJ1-2, with 7 bases fitting TRBD1. CDR1 is MDHEN, CDR2 SYDVKM, per germline. Trimming at V came to 8 bases and at J to 8 bases, leaving 5 bases not matched to a gene. CDR3 length: 11 residues. The CDR3 bases are TGTGCCAGCTGGGACAGCCTGGGCTACACCTTC. Protein: CASWDSLGYTF.

The genes are TRBV19 and TRBJ2-1; 13 bases are shared with TRBD2. CDR3 size: 15 residues. The germline V gene encodes CDR1 LNHDA and CDR2 SQIVND (reference sequence). Unmatched junction bases numbered 6, after V lost 4 bases and J lost 9 bases. The CDR3 loop reads CASSTGLAGVSEQFF. The CDR3 nucleotides are TGTGCCAGTAGTACCGGACTAGCGGGAGTTAGTGAGCAGTTCTTC.

The gene calls are TRBV18 and TRBJ2-3, with a tentative D call TRBD2 (7 bases). V was cut by 5 bases and J by 4 bases, with 16 bases left in between. CDR3 size: 15 residues. Germline V gene sequence: CDR1 KGHSH, CDR2 LQKENI. The CDR3 here is CASSSGAGEADTQYF. CDR3 DNA sequence: TGTGCCAGCTCATCGGGGGCGGGAGAGGCAGATACGCAGTATTTT.

V usage is TRBV13 and J usage is TRBJ1-6; no reliable D call. CDR1 is PRHDT and CDR2 is FYEKMQ in the germline V gene (reference sequence). CDR3 size: 12 residues. Trimming took off 4 bases at V and 12 bases at J, with 10 bases between the two ends. CDR3 DNA: TGTGCCAGCAGCTCGGGAGTGGAACCCCTCCACTTT. It translates to CASSSGVEPLHF.

The sample holds one count of this clone. This rearrangement joins TRBV4-3 to TRBJ2-3, with 7 bases fitting TRBD2. CDR3 length equals 16 residues. V was clipped by 0 bases and J by 5 bases; unmatched bases: 8. Germline lookup yields CDR1 LGHNA and CDR2 YSLEER. The CDR3 reads CASSQDLQGGRDTQYF. In nucleotides, the CDR3 is TGCGCCAGCAGCCAAGATTTGCAGGGAGGGCGAGATACGCAGTATTTT.

The genes are TRBV7-2 and TRBJ1-2; TRBD1 is a possible D gene (6 bases). The germline gives CDR1 SGHTA, CDR2 FQGNSA. This CDR3 is built from 14 residues. V dropped 2 bases and J dropped 2 bases, with 9 bases sitting between them. The CDR3 is CASSLNRENYGYTF. CDR3 in DNA: TGTGCCAGCAGCTTAAACAGGGAAAACTATGGCTACACCTTC.

In this sample, this clone turned up a few times. The chain uses TRBV2 and TRBJ2-7; 7 bases map to TRBD2. Germline V gene lookup returns CDR1 SNHLY and CDR2 FYNNEI. The CDR3 runs to 14 residues. With V trimmed by 7 bases and J by 1 base, 7 bases remained unmatched. The CDR3, as DNA: TGTGCCAGCACCCGGGACTACCCTTCCTACGAGCAGTACTTC. Translation: CASTRDYPSYEQYF.

The chain joins TRBV3-1 (or the pseudogene TRBV3-2) to TRBJ1-2, with D maybe TRBD1 (6 bases). This CDR3 contains 14 residues. Deletions cut 1 base from V and 4 bases from J, with 10 bases between. Germline values: CDR1 LGHDT, CDR2 YNNKEL (reference sequence). The CDR3 DNA sequence: TGTGCCAGCAGCCAAGGTGCAGGGGCCTATGGCTACACCTTC. Amino acid sequence: CASSQGAGAYGYTF.

The chain uses TRBV2 and TRBJ2-5; D perhaps matches TRBD2 (5 bases). This CDR3 is 13 amino acids long. Looked up from germline, CDR1 is SNHLY and CDR2 is FYNNEI. Trimming removed 6 bases at V and 3 bases at J, with 11 bases between. The CDR3, as DNA: TGTGCCAGCAGCCGGGAATCAGAAGAGACCCAGTACTTC. Amino acids: CASSRESEETQYF.

The chain joins TRBV4-3 to TRBJ2-2, with D hard to call. Trimming shortened V by 3 bases and J by 6 bases, and 14 bases separated the two germline ends. The CDR3 has 15 amino acids. Germline V gene data show CDR1 as LGHNA and CDR2 as YSLEER. CDR3 coding DNA: TGCGCCAGCAGCCACCGACGCAGAGGCTCCGGGGAGCTGTTTTTT. Its protein is CASSHRRRGSGELFF.

The chain combines TRBV7-6 with TRBJ1-4; TRBD1 matches at 9 bases. V shed 5 bases, J shed 8 bases, and the junction held 6 bases outside the gene matches. Germline assignment: CDR1 SGHVS and CDR2 FNYEAQ. The CDR3 covers 14 residues. CDR3 in DNA: TGTGCCAGCAGCCCCACAGGGGGCAACGAAAAACTGTTTTTT. It encodes CASSPTGGNEKLFF.

Here the CDR3 reads CAWSNRRRGEQFF. The CDR3 DNA reads as TGTGCCTGGAGTAACCGGCGAAGGGGTGAGCAGTTCTTC. This rearrangement joins TRBV30 to TRBJ2-1, with D perhaps matching TRBD1 (5 bases). The germline CDR1 and CDR2 sequences are GTSNPN and SVGIG (reference sequence). The ends were cut back, 2 bases at V and 9 bases at J, with 14 bases in the middle. The CDR3 is 13 residues long. Supplemented by reference TRBV30 and TRBJ2-1, the full variable domain reads SQTIHQWPATLVQPVGSPLSLECTVEGTSNPNLYWYRQAAGRGLQLLFYSVGIGQISSEVPQNLSASRPQDRQFILSSKKLLLSDSGFYLCAWSNRRRGEQFFGPGTRLTVL.

V and J are TRBV2 and TRBJ1-6, with D maybe TRBD1 (6 bases). Germline V gene lookup returns CDR1 SNHLY and CDR2 FYNNEI. Deletions cut 3 bases from V and 2 bases from J, with 8 bases between. The CDR3 loop spans 15 amino acids. The CDR3: CASSDGGPYNSPLHF. As DNA, the CDR3 is TGTGCCAGCAGTGATGGGGGCCCCTATAATTCACCCCTCCACTTT.

This clone was recorded many times. The V and J genes are TRBV3-1 (or the pseudogene TRBV3-2) and TRBJ2-7, with TRBD2 identical over 10 bases. Trimming removed 1 base from V and 2 bases from J; junction bases left unmatched: 5. CDR3 length equals 16 residues. Germline CDR1 and CDR2: LGHDT and YNNKEL (reference sequence). The CDR3 bases are TGTGCCAGCAGCCAAGCGACGGGACTAGCGACCTACGAGCAGTACTTC. It yields the protein CASSQATGLATYEQYF.